A single sample gave rise to the 17 T cell receptor beta chains below, sequenced in a study of T cells in women clearing cervical HPV infection. Repertoires were generated with immunoSEQ multiplex PCR, while TCRdb's copy carries only in-frame clones and drops some. The specimen's table records 45,000 to 55,000 clones. Sequences were obtained from blood buffy coat. All receptors come from a woman between 18 and 69 years old with a cervical HPV16 infection that either progressed to CIN3+ or cleared (not recorded which).

Of note for this clone: The read comes to an end 3 residues before the CDR3 does, leaving the germline J gene to fill in the end. The rearrangement uses TRBV18 and TRBJ2-1; 8 bases line up with TRBD1. The CDR3 extends over 15 amino acids. Per the germline V gene, CDR1 is KGHSH and CDR2 is LQKENI. Trimming cost V 3 bases and J 9 bases; bases outside gene matches: 10. The CDR3 DNA, read in part, is TGTGCCAGCTCACCCATGGACAGGGTTCAGGTTGAG. Its protein product is CASSPMDRVQVE. The whole CDR3 is CASSPMDRVQVEQFF. The whole variable domain, remainder taken from reference TRBV18 and TRBJ2-1, is NAGVMQNPRHLVRRRGQEARLRCSPMKGHSHVYWYRQLPEEGLKFMVYLQKENIIDESGMPKERFSAEFPKEGPSILRIQQVVRGDSAAYFCASSPMDRVQVEQFFGPGTRLTVL.

With respect to this clone: Coverage ceases 3 residues before the CDR3 finishes, and the germline J gene fills in the end. The V gene is TRBV11-2, the J gene TRBJ2-7; possibly TRBD1 for D (6 bases). CDR3 length equals 13 residues. Germline V gene sequence: CDR1 SGHAT, CDR2 FQNNGV. Between the trimmed V and J ends, which lost 5 bases and 6 bases, there was a span of 14 bases. The sequenced part of the CDR3 DNA is TGTGCCAGCAGCGCGGCGAGGGGGTCCGAG. Translating it yields CASSAARGSE. The complete CDR3 protein is CASSAARGSEQYF.

A note on this clone: The read ends 3 residues before the CDR3 terminus; that terminus is restored from the germline J gene. The rearrangement uses TRBV2 and TRBJ2-3; 11 bases align to TRBD2. The ends lost 4 bases at V and 0 bases at J; junction bases unmatched: 9. Germline V gene sequence: CDR1 SNHLY, CDR2 FYNNEI. This CDR3 has 18 amino acids. CDR3 bases read: TGTGCCAGCAGTGGGCCACTAGCGGGGGTTACTAGCACAGATACG. Translation gives CASSGPLAGVTSTDT. The complete CDR3 protein is CASSGPLAGVTSTDTQYF.

Of note for this clone: The read terminates 3 residues ahead of where the CDR3 ends, so the germline J gene completes it. V gene TRBV5-5 combines with J gene TRBJ2-7, with 11 bases identical to TRBD2. CDR3 length equals 15 residues. V was clipped by 5 bases and J by 3 bases; unmatched bases: 7. CDR1 is SGHKS, CDR2 YYEKEE, per germline (reference sequence). The CDR3 bases that were read are TGTGCCAGCAGTCTCCTAGCGGGGGGCGACTACGAG. It specifies CASSLLAGGDYE. The CDR3 as a whole reads CASSLLAGGDYEQYF.

On this clone itself: The read ends 3 residues before the CDR3 terminus; that terminus is restored from the germline J gene. The chain recombines TRBV10-3 with TRBJ2-3, with 8 bases matching TRBD1. Germline V gene lookup returns CDR1 ENHRY and CDR2 SYGVKD. This CDR3 spans 14 amino acids. J gave up 2 bases and V 6 bases, and 4 bases lay outside the gene matches. CDR3 in amino acids: CAISGTGFTDTQYF. The covered CDR3 bases are TGTGCCATCAGCGGGACAGGATTCACAGATACG.

Comments on this clone: The missing CDR3 end, 3 residues past where the read stops, is filled in from the germline J gene. V usage is TRBV19 and J usage is TRBJ1-4; D unresolved. CDR3 length: 15 amino acids. V dropped 6 bases and J dropped 8 bases, with 19 bases sitting between them. Germline V gives CDR1 LNHDA, CDR2 SQIVND (reference sequence). CDR3 DNA (partial): TGTGCCAGTAGGGAAGGAGTACCCCCCGGGGAAAAA. It is translated as CASREGVPPGEK. Given in full, the CDR3 is CASREGVPPGEKLFF. The variable domain in full, completed from reference TRBV19 and TRBJ1-4, reads DGGITQSPKYLFRKEGQNVTLSCEQNLNHDAMYWYRQDPGQGLRLIYYSQIVNDFQKGDIAEGYSVSREKKESFPLTVTSAQKNPTAFYLCASREGVPPGEKLFFGSGTQLSVL.

In the case of this clone: Read coverage stops 3 residues before the CDR3 terminus; the germline J gene supplies the remainder. The rearrangement joins TRBV12-5 to TRBJ2-3; TRBD1 matches 7 bases. There are 17 residues in the CDR3. Germline-derived CDR1 and CDR2 are LGHNT and FRNRAP. V trimming: 3 bases; J trimming: 1 base; junction bases outside the gene matches: 10. The CDR3 sequence is CASGLSLTGAGTDTQYF. The CDR3 DNA, read in part, is TGTGCTAGTGGTTTATCCCTAACAGGGGCTGGCACAGATACG. Full variable domain (missing parts from reference TRBV12-5 and TRBJ2-3): DARVTQTPRHKVTEMGQEVTMRCQPILGHNTVFWYRQTMMQGLELLAYFRNRAPLDDSGMPKDRFSAEMPDATLATLKIQPSEPRDSAVYFCASGLSLTGAGTDTQYFGPGTRLTVL.

Turning to this clone: The read ends 3 residues early relative to the CDR3; the germline J gene fills the gap. The chain combines TRBV7-8 with TRBJ1-2; D gene unclear. The length of the CDR3 is 16 residues. Germline CDR1 is SGHVS and CDR2 is FQNEAQ. Between the trimmed V and J ends, which lost 1 base and 6 bases, there was a span of 18 bases. CDR3 in amino acids: CASSLEGAASLDGYTF. CDR3 DNA (partial): TGTGCCAGCAGCTTAGAAGGAGCGGCAAGCTTAGATGGC.

Remarks on this clone: The read comes to an end 3 residues before the CDR3 does, leaving the germline J gene to fill in the end. The chain has TRBV19 and TRBJ2-7; weak D call: TRBD2 (7 bases). This CDR3 has 15 residues. Germline CDR1 reads LNHDA; CDR2 reads SQIVND (reference sequence). Trimming took off 5 bases at V and 2 bases at J, with 16 bases between the two ends. The sequenced CDR3 bases are TGTGCCAGTAGTCCCTACGGGGGGCCAACCTACGAG. Translation gives CASSPYGGPTYE. The complete CDR3 protein is CASSPYGGPTYEQYF.

Points on this clone: Read sequence stops 3 residues before the CDR3 end, and the germline J gene provides the missing end. The chain is built from TRBV11-2 and TRBJ1-5, with TRBD1 as a possible D gene (6 bases). V lost 5 bases, J lost 3 bases, and 14 bases lay in between. Germline-derived CDR1 and CDR2 are SGHAT and FQNNGV. This CDR3 is built from 15 residues. The part of the CDR3 DNA that was read is TGTGCCAGCAGCCAGGGGTCCGCGTTCAATCAGCCC. The encoded protein is CASSQGSAFNQP. The entire CDR3 protein is CASSQGSAFNQPQHF.

Remarks on this clone: The read terminates 3 residues before the CDR3 end, so the remaining end is supplied by the germline J gene. The chain has TRBV2 and TRBJ2-3, with a tentative D call TRBD1 (5 bases). The germline gives CDR1 SNHLY, CDR2 FYNNEI. The CDR3 has 15 amino acids. Incomplete CDR3 DNA: TGTGCCAGCAGTGAACAGGGTATGGGCAATCAGCCG. This translates into CASSEQGMGNQP. From start to end, the CDR3 is CASSEQGMGNQPQYF.

Note on this clone: The CDR3 end lies 3 residues beyond the end of the read and is filled in from the germline J gene. This chain joins TRBV19 and TRBJ1-4; D perhaps matches TRBD1 (5 bases). The germline V gene has CDR1 LNHDA and CDR2 SQIVND (reference sequence). The CDR3 totals 15 residues. The CDR3 spells CASHDRVAGANVLFF. The CDR3 bases that were read are TGTGCCAGTCACGATCGGGTTGCTGGGGCCAACGTA.

As regards this clone: The CDR3 goes on 3 residues after the read ends, and that part is filled in from the germline J gene. V is TRBV20-1 and J is TRBJ2-3; 14 bases agree with TRBD2. This CDR3 contains 17 residues. Per germline, CDR1 DFQATT and CDR2 SNEGSKA (reference sequence). The ends lost 2 bases at V and 6 bases at J; junction bases unmatched: 10. The CDR3 spells CSARRATSGGALDTQYF. CDR3 DNA, as far as it was read: TGCAGTGCTAGAAGGGCGACTAGCGGGGGGGCCTTGGATACG.

A word on this clone: Coverage ceases 3 residues before the CDR3 finishes, and the germline J gene fills in the end. V is TRBV30 and J is TRBJ1-2; D might be TRBD1 (6 bases). From germline, CDR1 is GTSNPN and CDR2 SVGIG (reference sequence). The CDR3 runs to 13 residues. The CDR3 loop reads CAWSGGGLYGYTF. The part of the CDR3 DNA that was read is TGTGCCTGGAGTGGGGGGGGGCTATACGGC.

Remarks on this clone: The CDR3 extends 3 residues past the end of the read, so its final part is completed from the germline J gene. The V call is TRBV13, the J call TRBJ2-1, with a possible D match to TRBD1 (6 bases). CDR3 length equals 15 residues. Germline CDR1 reads PRHDT; CDR2 reads FYEKMQ (reference sequence). The V end lost 3 bases, the J end lost 2 bases, and 11 bases lay between the germline ends. CDR3 loop: CASSFTGPTYNEQFF. The CDR3 DNA, read in part, is TGTGCCAGCAGCTTTACAGGGCCAACCTACAATGAG.

About this clone: The CDR3 goes on 3 residues after the read ends, and that part is filled in from the germline J gene. The rearrangement joins TRBV28 to TRBJ2-7; D gene uncertain. This CDR3 spans 15 amino acids. Trimming shortened V by 6 bases and J by 0 bases, and 15 bases separated the two germline ends. Germline CDR1 MDHEN, CDR2 SYDVKM. The sequenced CDR3 bases are TGTGCCAGCAGCCCCGTTTGGCCCGTCTCCTACGAG. Its translation: CASSPVWPVSYE. The CDR3 in full is CASSPVWPVSYEQYF.

To note about this clone: The CDR3 extends 3 residues past the end of the read, so its final part is completed from the germline J gene. This chain uses TRBV28 with TRBJ1-5; the D gene is possibly TRBD1 (6 bases). The CDR3 has 17 amino acids. V lost 4 bases and J 5 bases, leaving 21 bases between the germline ends. Germline CDR1 is MDHEN and CDR2 is SYDVKM. CDR3 residues: CASSSTAQQGRDQPQHF. The CDR3 bases that were read are TGTGCCAGCAGTTCCACGGCCCAGCAGGGGCGGGATCAGCCC.